Presented here are 25 T cell receptor beta chains from one specimen sequenced in a study of regulatory T cells in long-lasting Graves disease. Specified time point: newly diagnosed GD, antithyroid drugs for less than 3 months. The TCR library was prepared using RNA isolated from PBMCs. The authors built TCR beta libraries using iRepertoire HTBI primers and Arm-PCR of CDR3 regions. Each CDR3 protein gets one entry after TCRdb re-called the multiplex PCR reads with MiXCR. This table holds around 450,000 distinct CDR3 sequences, 15% to 20% found once. These records were also assigned to another study, of T cells in Graves' hyperthyroidism and ophthalmopathy.

The sequenced sample was peripheral blood mononuclear cells (PBMCs), obtained at new diagnosis, from a patient treated with antithyroid drugs. All receptors derive from a man in his forties or fifties with Graves disease.

This clonotype was observed a handful of times. The chain employs TRBV19 and TRBJ2-1, with TRBD2 matching 14 bases. Germline V gene lookup returns CDR1 LNHDA and CDR2 SQIVND (reference sequence). Unmatched junction bases numbered 8, after V lost 7 bases and J lost 9 bases. This CDR3 has 15 residues. The CDR3, as DNA: TGTGCCAGTACCGGGACTAGCGGGAGAGTTGGTGAGCAGTTCTTC. This codes for CASTGTSGRVGEQFF.

This clonotype has a count of ten or more. The rearrangement links TRBV7-3 to TRBJ2-3, with D perhaps TRBD1 (6 bases). CDR1 SGHTA and CDR2 FQGTGA come from the germline V gene. Trimming took off 2 bases at V and 1 base at J, with 7 bases between the two ends. The CDR3 is 14 amino acids. CDR3 loop: CASSLHRGTDTQYF. CDR3 bases: TGTGCCAGCAGCTTACACAGGGGCACAGATACGCAGTATTTT.

The chain has TRBV2 and TRBJ2-3, with D possibly TRBD1 on 6 matching bases. The end of the DNA fits TRBJ2-5 better, so the J call may be wrong. Germline loops: CDR1 SNHLY, CDR2 FYNNEI. The CDR3 is 14 amino acids. The CDR3 spells CASSALGAGETQYF. CDR3 sequence (DNA): TGTGCCAGCAGTGCCTTGGGGGCGGGCGAGACCCAGTACTTC.

The chain is built from TRBV27 and TRBJ2-3; 10 nucleotides match TRBD2. This CDR3 is built from 15 residues. In germline, CDR1 is MNHEY, CDR2 SMNVEV (reference sequence). The junction had 4 bases not matched to a gene; V was cut back by 3 bases and J by 4 bases. DNA of the CDR3: TGTGCCAGCAGTTTCCTAGCGGGAGAGGCAGATACGCAGTATTTT. This gives the protein CASSFLAGEADTQYF.

This clonotype was seen ten or more times. The chain carries TRBV15 and TRBJ2-7; D is unclear. The germline V and J ends were trimmed by 1 base and 0 bases, with 7 bases remaining between them. The V gene's germline CDR1 is LNHNV and CDR2 YYDKDF (reference sequence). The CDR3 spans 14 residues. The CDR3 nucleotides read TGTGCCACCAGCAGAGGTAGGAGCTCCTACGAGCAGTACTTC. Protein product: CATSRGRSSYEQYF.

At least ten counts were recorded for this clonotype. The rearrangement uses TRBV20-1 and TRBJ2-1; 10 bases match TRBD2. The CDR3 runs to 14 residues. Per the germline V gene, CDR1 is DFQATT and CDR2 is SNEGSKA (reference sequence). J lost 5 bases, V lost 8 bases, and 9 bases had no gene match. DNA of the CDR3: TGCAGTCCTCGAAGGACTAGCGGAAACAATGAGCAGTTCTTC. Its protein product is CSPRRTSGNNEQFF.

This clonotype was counted many times. This sequence joins TRBV2 and TRBJ2-7, with D unclear. Germline values: CDR1 SNHLY, CDR2 FYNNEI. Trimming pared 7 bases from V and 3 bases from J, leaving 16 bases between. There are 14 residues in the CDR3. The CDR3, as DNA: TGTGCCAGCAATCCCCCGACAACCGGCTACGAGCAGTACTTC. The encoded protein is CASNPPTTGYEQYF.

This clonotype occurred many times. The chain employs TRBV7-9 and TRBJ2-7; D is perhaps TRBD1 (5 bases). Germline V gene lookup returns CDR1 SEHNR and CDR2 FQNEAQ (reference sequence). This CDR3 has 12 residues. Trimming took off 6 bases at V and 12 bases at J, with 18 bases between the two ends. The CDR3 sequence is CASSSGIEPTYF. In nucleotides, the CDR3 is TGTGCCAGCAGTTCAGGGATCGAGCCTACGTACTTC. The full variable domain, completed using reference TRBV7-9 and TRBJ2-7, is DTGVSQNPRHKITKRGQNVTFRCDPISEHNRLYWYRQTLGQGPEFLTYFQNEAQLEKSRLLSDRFSAERPKGSFSTLEIQRTEQGDSAMYLCASSSGIEPTYFGPGTRLTVT.

This clonotype was seen repeatedly, ten times or more. The CDR3: CASSLTGTSPQETQYF. In DNA form, the CDR3 reads TGCGCCAGCAGCTTAACCGGGACTAGTCCTCAAGAGACCCAGTACTTC. The rearrangement uses TRBV5-1 and TRBJ2-5; 8 nucleotides agree with TRBD2. The CDR3 extends over 16 amino acids. Germline V gene sequence: CDR1 SGHRS, CDR2 YFSETQ. J gave up 2 bases and V 2 bases, and 8 bases lay outside the gene matches.

This clonotype was seen many times. The rearrangement uses TRBV7-9 and TRBJ1-2; possible D gene TRBD1, 6 bases. V lost 1 base and J lost 3, with 12 bases in between. From germline, CDR1 is SEHNR and CDR2 FQNEAQ (reference sequence). The CDR3 is 15 residues long. The CDR3 reads CASSLGTAKDYGYTF. DNA of the CDR3: TGTGCCAGCAGCTTAGGGACAGCAAAGGACTATGGCTACACCTTC.

The sample holds many counts of this clonotype. This chain links TRBV3-1 with TRBJ1-1; possible D gene TRBD1, 5 bases. V lost 1 base and J lost 3, with 21 bases in between. The CDR3 covers 18 residues. CDR1 is LGHDT, CDR2 YNNKEL, per germline (reference sequence). This CDR3 is CASSQGGGGRPKDTEAFF. The CDR3 coding sequence is TGTGCCAGCAGCCAAGGTGGTGGGGGACGGCCGAAGGACACTGAAGCTTTCTTT.

Concerning this clonotype: Since a much larger clone is just one base distant, this may be a read error. J is TRBJ2-5 and V is TRBV2; D not certain. Germline V gene lookup returns CDR1 SNHLY and CDR2 FYNNEI. CDR3 size: 14 residues. The CDR3, as DNA: TGTGCCAGCAGTGAAGGTCGAACGGCAGAGACCCGGTACTTC. Translation: CASSEGRTAETRYF.

The V gene is TRBV6-1, the J gene TRBJ2-3; 12 nucleotides line up with TRBD2. This CDR3 spans 15 amino acids. Germline trimming cut 5 bases from V and 6 bases from J; bases unmatched to any gene: 6. The germline CDR1 and CDR2 sequences are MNHNS and SASEGT. This CDR3 reads CASSPSGRAADTQYF. The CDR3 coding sequence is TGTGCCAGCAGTCCTAGCGGGAGGGCTGCGGATACGCAGTATTTT.

The chain couples TRBV12-3 or TRBV12-4 to TRBJ2-7, with 10 bases that match TRBD1. CDR3 length: 12 amino acids. V lost 10 bases, J lost 2 bases, and 2 bases stayed unmatched. In DNA form, the CDR3 reads TGTGCCATAGGGACAGGGGCCTACGAGCAGTACTTC. Residues: CAIGTGAYEQYF.

This clonotype was detected ten times or more. This sequence joins TRBV7-9 and TRBJ2-1, with D perhaps TRBD1 or TRBD2 (6 bases each). Germline V gene sequence: CDR1 SEHNR, CDR2 FQNEAQ (reference sequence). Trimming took 5 bases from V and 4 from J, leaving 24 bases between them. The length of the CDR3 is 18 residues. CDR3 in amino acids: CASSRGGLGGLLYNEQFF. The CDR3, as DNA: TGTGCCAGCAGCAGAGGGGGACTCGGCGGGCTACTTTACAATGAGCAGTTCTTC.

This clonotype was counted ten times or more. The chain uses TRBV7-8 and TRBJ2-1; tentative D call: TRBD2 (6 bases). V gave up 4 bases and J gave up 8 bases, with 15 bases separating them. The CDR3 covers 14 residues. Germline V CDR1 and CDR2: SGHVS, FQNEAQ. Here the CDR3 reads CASSSPPLADEQFF. DNA of the CDR3: TGTGCCAGCAGCTCCCCCCCCTTAGCGGATGAGCAGTTCTTC.

This clonotype came up many times. This sequence joins TRBV3-1 and TRBJ2-2, with D uncertain. This CDR3 has 13 residues. The V gene's germline CDR1 is LGHDT and CDR2 YNNKEL (reference sequence). V was shortened by 4 bases and J by 6 bases, with 9 bases between the two germline ends. In DNA form, the CDR3 reads TGTGCCAGCAGCCCACCTCCGGCCGGGGAGCTGTTTTTT. It codes for CASSPPPAGELFF.

At least ten counts were recorded for this clonotype. This sequence joins TRBV30 and TRBJ1-1; D is ambiguous. The ends were cut back, 7 bases at V and 4 bases at J, with 10 bases in the middle. The length of the CDR3 is 11 residues. The germline V gene has CDR1 GTSNPN and CDR2 SVGIG (reference sequence). The CDR3 reads CASAKSTEAFF. CDR3 coding DNA: TGTGCCTCCGCCAAGAGCACTGAAGCTTTCTTT.

This clonotype turned up a few times. This chain joins TRBV6-1 and TRBJ2-2, with 13 bases identical to TRBD2. Unmatched junction bases numbered 7, after V lost 6 bases and J lost 6 bases. The CDR3 totals 16 residues. The V gene's germline CDR1 is MNHNS and CDR2 SASEGT. CDR3 nucleotide sequence: TGTGCCAGCAGCCTAGGACTAGCGGGAGTCTCCGGGGAGCTGTTTTTT. It is translated as CASSLGLAGVSGELFF.

This clonotype showed up just a few times. V gene TRBV28 combines with J gene TRBJ1-2, with TRBD1 matching 7 bases. The germline V gene has CDR1 MDHEN and CDR2 SYDVKM. V lost 10 bases to trimming and J lost 4 bases; unmatched junction nucleotides: 15. The CDR3 extends over 15 amino acids. The CDR3 nucleotides are TGTGCCACCAAAGACAATCAGGGGGGATCCTATGGCTACACCTTC. Its translation is CATKDNQGGSYGYTF.

This clonotype was seen many times. The chain uses TRBV5-1 and TRBJ1-3; D unresolved. There are 15 residues in the CDR3. V lost 0 bases, J lost 0 bases, and 7 bases lay in between. In germline, CDR1 is SGHRS, CDR2 YFSETQ. CDR3 region: CASSLAAISGNTIYF. Written as DNA, the CDR3 is TGCGCCAGCAGCTTGGCCGCCATCTCTGGAAACACCATATATTTT.

The CDR3 sequence: CSASGGDNQPQHF. The CDR3 DNA is TGCAGCGCTTCCGGGGGGGACAATCAGCCCCAGCATTTT. This chain joins TRBV29-1 and TRBJ1-5; D might be TRBD1 (5 bases). In germline, CDR1 is SQVTM, CDR2 ANQGSEA. This CDR3 comprises 13 residues. V was pared by 7 bases and J by 3 bases, with 13 bases between.

This clonotype was seen only a few times. This rearrangement joins TRBV19 to TRBJ1-2; unclear D gene. V gave up 8 bases and J gave up 2 bases, with 9 bases separating them. CDR1 and CDR2 (germline): LNHDA, SQIVND (reference sequence). The CDR3 has 12 amino acids. The CDR3 loop reads CASYGSNYGYTF. In DNA form, the CDR3 reads TGTGCCAGTTACGGCTCAAACTATGGCTACACCTTC.

This clonotype was seen a handful of times. The chain has TRBV6-1 and TRBJ2-3; 9 nucleotides align to TRBD1. Germline assignment: CDR1 MNHNS and CDR2 SASEGT. V lost 6 bases and J lost 5; bases outside the gene matches: 6. This CDR3 is built from 14 residues. The CDR3 DNA sequence: TGTGCCAGCAGACACAGGGGGCGCATAGATACGCAGTATTTT. Its translation is CASRHRGRIDTQYF.

This clonotype was seen a few times. The chain couples TRBV30 to TRBJ1-5; no firm D call. The CDR3 length is 13 residues. The V gene's germline CDR1 is GTSNPN and CDR2 SVGIG (reference sequence). With 4 bases removed from V and 0 bases from J, the gap between germline ends came to 7 bases. The CDR3 coding sequence is TGTGCCTGGAAGGCAGATAGCAATCAGCCCCAGCATTTT. Translating it yields CAWKADSNQPQHF.